The 31 T cell receptor beta chains below all came from one sample that was sequenced in a study of blood T cell repertoires in COVID-19. Assay: immunoSEQ multiplex PCR; the TCRdb copy retains only in-frame clones and omits some. Counted here are tens of thousands of clones, approximately 90% occurring once; the ten biggest clones make up 23%. Sequencing used peripheral blood. The receptors stem from a woman aged 80 or over in a cohort sampled during active or convalescent COVID-19.

The chain recombines TRBV5-4 with TRBJ1-2; D ambiguous. CDR1 is SGHNT, CDR2 YYREEE, per germline (reference sequence). V was pared by 1 base and J by 5 bases, with 18 bases between. The CDR3 loop spans 16 amino acids. The CDR3 DNA reads TGTGCCAGCAGCTTGCCAGGCGCGTCTGTTAGGTATGGCTACACCTTC. As protein: CASSLPGASVRYGYTF.

This clone occurred a few times. The gene calls are TRBV9 and TRBJ2-3; 7 nucleotides match TRBD2. The trim removed 4 bases at V and 6 bases at J, leaving 8 bases unmatched. The V gene's germline CDR1 is SGDLS and CDR2 YYNGEE. This CDR3 contains 14 residues. The CDR3 here is CASSLSGLDDTQYF. Here the CDR3 DNA reads TGTGCCAGCAGCCTTAGCGGGTTGGATGATACGCAGTATTTT.

The chain is built from TRBV2 and TRBJ2-7; 10 bases line up with TRBD2. CDR1 and CDR2 from the germline V gene are SNHLY and FYNNEI. This CDR3 comprises 16 residues. V shed 8 bases, J shed 7 bases, and the junction held 17 bases outside the gene matches. The CDR3 is CASGRGASGRGSEQYF. As DNA, the CDR3 is TGTGCCAGCGGGAGAGGAGCTAGCGGGAGAGGAAGTGAGCAGTACTTC.

The chain combines TRBV11-3 with TRBJ2-7; perhaps TRBD2 as D (6 bases). The CDR3 contains 15 residues. In germline, CDR1 is SGHNT, CDR2 YENEEA. With 2 bases removed from V and 1 base from J, the gap between germline ends came to 12 bases. CDR3 coding DNA: TGTGCCAGCAGCTTAATGTGGGGGAGGTCCTACGAGCAGTACTTC. This gives the protein CASSLMWGRSYEQYF. Combining the CDR3 with reference TRBV11-3 and TRBJ2-7 gives the whole variable domain EAGVVQSPRYKIIEKKQPVAFWCNPISGHNTLYWYLQNLGQGPELLIRYENEEAVDDSQLPKDRFSAERLKGVDSTLKIQPAELGDSAVYLCASSLMWGRSYEQYFGPGTRLTVT.

V usage is TRBV11-3 and J usage is TRBJ2-7, with 11 bases matching TRBD1. The CDR3 has 17 amino acids. V shed 5 bases and J 4 bases; nucleotides not matched to a gene: 13. Germline CDR1 and CDR2: SGHNT and YENEEA. This CDR3 reads CASSLNGQGARDYEQYF. DNA for the CDR3: TGTGCCAGCAGCCTAAACGGACAGGGGGCACGGGATTACGAGCAGTACTTC. Variable domain in full (rest from reference TRBV11-3 and TRBJ2-7): EAGVVQSPRYKIIEKKQPVAFWCNPISGHNTLYWYLQNLGQGPELLIRYENEEAVDDSQLPKDRFSAERLKGVDSTLKIQPAELGDSAVYLCASSLNGQGARDYEQYFGPGTRLTVT.

This sequence joins TRBV29-1 and TRBJ2-7; 13 bases map to TRBD2. J lost 4 bases, V lost 3 bases, and 3 bases had no gene match. This CDR3 comprises 14 residues. CDR1 and CDR2 (germline): SQVTM, ANQGSEA. The CDR3 is CSVDTGLAGYEQYF. The CDR3 nucleotides read TGCAGCGTTGACACGGGACTAGCGGGGTACGAGCAGTACTTC.

J is TRBJ2-3 and V is TRBV18, with D unresolved. CDR3 length: 13 amino acids. Germline V gene data show CDR1 as KGHSH and CDR2 as LQKENI. V was cut by 2 bases and J by 3 bases, with 6 bases left in between. The CDR3 loop reads CASSPIITDTQYF. For the CDR3, the DNA is TGTGCCAGCTCACCAATTATAACAGATACGCAGTATTTT.

The chain employs TRBV7-2 and TRBJ2-3, with 11 bases matching TRBD2. This CDR3 has 14 residues. The germline CDR1 and CDR2 sequences are SGHTA and FQGNSA. V dropped 4 bases and J dropped 4; count of bases not matched to a gene: 1. CDR3 sequence: CASSSGLAADTQYF. Here the CDR3 DNA reads TGTGCCAGCAGCTCGGGACTAGCGGCAGATACGCAGTATTTT. Filled out from reference TRBV7-2 and TRBJ2-3, the complete variable domain reads GAGVSQSPSNKVTEKGKDVELRCDPISGHTALYWYRQSLGQGLEFLIYFQGNSAPDKSGLPSDRFSAERTGGSVSTLTIQRTQQEDSAVYLCASSSGLAADTQYFGPGTRLTVL.

The sample holds a few counts of this clone. The chain uses TRBV10-1 and TRBJ2-2; D unclear. The V and J ends lost 2 bases and 2 bases respectively, with 6 bases between them. The CDR3 contains 14 residues. Germline V gives CDR1 WNHNN, CDR2 SYGVQD (reference sequence). Here the CDR3 reads CASSENSNTGELFF. CDR3 bases: TGCGCCAGCAGTGAGAACAGCAACACCGGGGAGCTGTTTTTT.

This rearrangement joins TRBV24-1 to TRBJ2-1, with D maybe TRBD1 (6 bases). CDR1 and CDR2 from the germline V gene are KGHDR and SFDVKD. The CDR3 is made up of 12 amino acids. Trimming took 10 bases from V and 8 from J, leaving 14 bases between them. CDR3 region: CATSGDWDEQFF. The CDR3 DNA sequence: TGTGCCACGTCAGGGGATTGGGATGAGCAGTTCTTC.

The V call is TRBV5-8, the J call TRBJ1-5; perhaps TRBD1 as D (6 bases). The CDR3 runs 15 residues. Germline V lookup: CDR1 SGHTS, CDR2 YDEGEE. V lost 2 bases to trimming and J lost 6 bases, with 15 bases between them. CDR3 DNA: TGTGCCAGCAGCTTTGGTACAGGGTCTTTTCAGCCCCAGCATTTT. Translation gives CASSFGTGSFQPQHF.

The gene calls are TRBV19 and TRBJ2-7; 12 bases agree with TRBD2. V was pared by 3 bases and J by 1 base, with 4 bases of the junction left unmatched. Germline CDR1 reads LNHDA; CDR2 reads SQIVND (reference sequence). The CDR3 has 16 residues. CDR3 loop: CASSMGTSGRSYEQYF. CDR3 bases: TGTGCCAGTAGTATGGGGACTAGCGGGCGTTCCTACGAGCAGTACTTC.

A single count supports this clone. J is TRBJ1-6 and V is TRBV6-4, with 8 positions matching TRBD1. This CDR3 has 13 amino acids. Germline V lookup: CDR1 MRHNA, CDR2 SNTAGT. J was trimmed by 13 bases and V by 4 bases; bases with no gene match: 6. The CDR3 DNA is TGTGCCAGCAGTGTCGATGGACAGGGCCCCCTCCACTTT. Amino acids: CASSVDGQGPLHF.

The chain joins TRBV2 to TRBJ1-2, with 7 positions matching TRBD1. Germline CDR1 reads SNHLY; CDR2 reads FYNNEI. This CDR3 region has 18 residues. The V and J ends lost 2 bases and 3 bases, in that order; junction bases with no gene match: 15. CDR3 region: CASSEQLSAGGKDYGYTF. The DNA of the CDR3 is TGTGCCAGCAGTGAACAACTTAGTGCAGGGGGGAAGGACTATGGCTACACCTTC.

The chain links TRBV2 to TRBJ1-1; D perhaps matches TRBD1 (5 bases). Trimming took 6 bases from V and 11 from J, leaving 16 bases between them. CDR1 and CDR2 from the germline V gene are SNHLY and FYNNEI. The CDR3 runs 12 residues. CDR3 DNA sequence: TGTGCCAGCAGGGATGATCGGGGGAGCGCTTTCTTT. Its translation is CASRDDRGSAFF.

This clone was seen only a few times. The V and J genes are TRBV5-6 and TRBJ2-3; D is uncertain. The CDR3 runs to 14 residues. Germline CDR1 SGHDT, CDR2 YYEEEE. Trimming took off 4 bases at V and 5 bases at J, with 14 bases between the two ends. For the CDR3, the DNA is TGTGCCAGCAGCCCCCGACACTTGGTAGATACGCAGTATTTT. This translates into CASSPRHLVDTQYF.

The CDR3 DNA is TGTGCCAGCAGCTGGGGACTAGCGGGGGGGATCAGCTCCTACGAGCAGTACTTC. The encoded protein is CASSWGLAGGISSYEQYF. This chain joins TRBV3-1 (or the pseudogene TRBV3-2) and TRBJ2-7, with 16 bases lining up with TRBD2. The germline V gene has CDR1 LGHDT and CDR2 YNNKEL (reference sequence). This CDR3 region has 18 residues. The trim removed 5 bases at V and 0 bases at J, leaving 7 bases unmatched.

V is TRBV24-1 and J is TRBJ2-1; D possibly corresponds to TRBD1 (8 bases). The CDR3 covers 15 residues. The ends were cut back, 0 bases at V and 7 bases at J, with 12 bases in the middle. Germline V gene lookup returns CDR1 KGHDR and CDR2 SFDVKD. The CDR3 DNA is TGTGCCACCAGTGATTTGACAGGGGGAGGGAATGAGCAGTTCTTC. It codes for CATSDLTGGGNEQFF.

The gene calls are TRBV11-2 and TRBJ1-1; D perhaps matches TRBD1 (5 bases). CDR3 length: 12 residues. Between the trimmed V and J ends, which lost 5 bases and 9 bases, there was a span of 13 bases. Germline assignment: CDR1 SGHAT and CDR2 FQNNGV. CDR3 region: CASSPGGGKAFF. The CDR3 bases are TGTGCCAGCAGCCCCGGGGGAGGCAAAGCTTTCTTT.

The CDR3 protein is CASSDGVYGYTF. CDR3 coding DNA: TGTGCCAGCAGTGACGGGGTCTATGGCTACACCTTC. The chain employs TRBV6-1 and TRBJ1-2; no firm D call. V was trimmed by 3 bases and J by 4 bases, leaving 6 bases between them. This CDR3 has 12 residues. CDR1 is MNHNS, CDR2 SASEGT, per germline.

The gene calls are TRBV5-1 and TRBJ1-2, with no clear D. V lost 0 bases, J lost 8 bases, and 5 bases lay in between. Germline values: CDR1 SGHRS, CDR2 YFSETQ. This CDR3 has 11 residues. The CDR3 protein is CASSLAGGYTF. DNA of the CDR3: TGCGCCAGCAGCTTGGCGGGGGGCTACACCTTC.

This clone was found a few times. The rearrangement uses TRBV7-2 and TRBJ1-1, with no clear D. CDR3 length: 13 amino acids. With 4 bases removed from V and 0 bases from J, the gap between germline ends came to 6 bases. Germline V CDR1 and CDR2: SGHTA, FQGNSA. The CDR3 spells CASSYTVNTEAFF. CDR3 bases: TGTGCCAGCAGCTACACAGTGAACACTGAAGCTTTCTTT.

The chain employs TRBV4-1 and TRBJ1-1, with 7 bases that match TRBD1. CDR3 length: 14 amino acids. The ends lost 3 bases at V and 1 base at J; junction bases unmatched: 2. Germline V gene data show CDR1 as MGHRA and CDR2 as YSYEKL. CDR3 bases: TGCGCCAGCAGCCACGACAGGGCGAACACTGAAGCTTTCTTT. This translates into CASSHDRANTEAFF.

The V and J genes are TRBV11-2 and TRBJ2-3; 9 positions agree with TRBD2. Germline-derived CDR1 and CDR2 are SGHAT and FQNNGV. V shed 1 base and J 0 bases; nucleotides not matched to a gene: 2. CDR3 length: 16 amino acids. CDR3 nucleotides: TGTGCCAGCAGCTTAGCCCTAGCGGGAAGCACAGATACGCAGTATTTT. Translating it yields CASSLALAGSTDTQYF.

V gene TRBV7-9 combines with J gene TRBJ2-1, with TRBD1 matching 8 bases. Germline CDR1 SEHNR, CDR2 FQNEAQ (reference sequence). Losses at the gene ends were 4 bases for V and 4 bases for J; bases not matched to a gene: 9. This CDR3 spans 16 amino acids. The CDR3 DNA reads as TGTGCCAGCAGCTCTGCGTTTGGACAGGGATACAATGAGCAGTTCTTC. Translated: CASSSAFGQGYNEQFF.

The rearrangement uses TRBV27 and TRBJ2-7; D may be TRBD1 (5 bases). CDR1 and CDR2 (germline): MNHEY, SMNVEV (reference sequence). V gave up 6 bases and J gave up 0 bases, with 12 bases separating them. CDR3 length equals 14 residues. The CDR3 spells CASRDYRTSYEQYF. The CDR3 DNA is TGTGCCAGCAGAGATTACAGGACCTCCTACGAGCAGTACTTC.

The J gene is TRBJ1-2, the V gene TRBV2, with no clear D. From germline, CDR1 is SNHLY and CDR2 FYNNEI. The V end lost 8 bases, the J end lost 5 bases, and 18 bases lay between the germline ends. The CDR3 loop spans 14 amino acids. The DNA for the CDR3 is TGTGCCAGCGCAGCCAGGAGGATAATATATGGCTACACCTTC. Protein product: CASAARRIIYGYTF.

In regard to this clone: Other DNA variants within this sample encode the same CDR3. This chain uses TRBV6-2 or TRBV6-3 with TRBJ1-1; D is possibly TRBD1 (5 bases). The V end was cut by 2 bases, the J end by 11 bases, with 18 bases between. The CDR3 covers 14 residues. Per the germline V gene, CDR1 is MNHEY and CDR2 is SVGEGT. The CDR3 protein is CASSYGWGSREAFF. DNA of the CDR3: TGTGCCAGCAGTTACGGTTGGGGCAGCCGGGAGGCTTTCTTT.

The genes are TRBV10-3 and TRBJ1-1, with 9 bases identical to TRBD1. Germline V CDR1 and CDR2: ENHRY, SYGVKD. The ends lost 0 bases at V and 4 bases at J; junction bases unmatched: 3. The length of the CDR3 is 15 residues. The CDR3 spells CAISESGTGSTEAFF. In DNA form, the CDR3 reads TGTGCCATCAGTGAGTCTGGGACAGGGAGCACTGAAGCTTTCTTT.

The V gene is TRBV6-2 or TRBV6-3, the J gene TRBJ1-2, with D unresolved. This CDR3 comprises 16 residues. Between the trimmed V and J ends, which lost 0 bases and 5 bases, there was a span of 16 bases. Germline lookup yields CDR1 MNHEY and CDR2 SVGEGT. CDR3 sequence: CASSYSLRMSQYGYTF. In DNA form, the CDR3 reads TGTGCCAGCAGTTACTCGCTTAGAATGTCCCAATATGGCTACACCTTC.

V and J are TRBV15 and TRBJ2-3; 7 positions match TRBD1. V shed 0 bases and J 0 bases; nucleotides not matched to a gene: 3. This CDR3 is built from 16 residues. The germline gives CDR1 LNHNV, CDR2 YYDKDF (reference sequence). CDR3 region: CATSRDRGGSTDTQYF. CDR3 DNA sequence: TGTGCCACCAGCAGAGATCGAGGGGGCAGCACAGATACGCAGTATTTT.